This T cell receptor (beta chain) was recorded in a study of blood T cell repertoires in COVID-19. Study background: Spain, Italy and the United States supplied samples that represented acute and convalescent COVID-19. PBMCs, B-cell-depleted T cells, or T cells were the source of the cDNA or gDNA that made up the material.

Germline V gene lookup returns CDR1 MDHEN and CDR2 SYDVKM. This CDR3 is built from 10 residues. Trimming removed 11 bases at V and 3 bases at J, with 8 bases between. In the original analysis: Amplification with reference gene primers provided the estimates of nucleated cell counts. The table came from immunoSEQ multiplex PCR; TCRdb's copy has only in-frame clones and leaves some out. That table supplies the V and J calls and clone size; D and trimming were determined from the DNA. This sample has 130,000 to 150,000 clones, with 80% found just once. Material: peripheral blood. This sequence was found in a man aged 60-69 years with active or convalescent COVID-19. V and J are TRBV28 and TRBJ2-7; the D gene is possibly TRBD2 (5 bases). CDR3 bases: TGTGCCGTTGGGAGCTACGAGCAGTACTTC. It specifies CAVGSYEQYF.